The clone carrying this T cell receptor (beta chain) was seen ten or more times. Its specificity is not known. These data are taken from a study of breast tumors, draining lymph nodes, adjacent tissues. The lymph nodes were axillary draining lymph nodes from breast cancer patients. TCRdb analysed the multiplex PCR reads with MiXCR anew, one entry per CDR3 protein. The data contain under 85,000 distinct CDR3 sequences, about 20% of them singletons. Notes on the study in general: Tumor repertoires ranked between lymph nodes and nontumor tissue in diversity, with V and J gene preferences. Data only fit, rather than demonstrated, lymph node origin of most tumor T cells.

The sample consisted of axillary lymph node tissue. The sequence came from a female donor with breast cancer. Some clones in this sample may be carry-over from other donors' samples.

The chain's CDR3 is CASRHPGGYEQYF. The CDR3 DNA reads TGTGCCAGCAGGCATCCAGGGGGCTACGAGCAGTACTTC. This chain links TRBV28 with TRBJ2-7; 7 bases match TRBD1. Germline CDR1 and CDR2: MDHEN and SYDVKM. Trimming at V came to 6 bases and at J to 3 bases, leaving 5 bases not matched to a gene. The length of the CDR3 is 13 residues.